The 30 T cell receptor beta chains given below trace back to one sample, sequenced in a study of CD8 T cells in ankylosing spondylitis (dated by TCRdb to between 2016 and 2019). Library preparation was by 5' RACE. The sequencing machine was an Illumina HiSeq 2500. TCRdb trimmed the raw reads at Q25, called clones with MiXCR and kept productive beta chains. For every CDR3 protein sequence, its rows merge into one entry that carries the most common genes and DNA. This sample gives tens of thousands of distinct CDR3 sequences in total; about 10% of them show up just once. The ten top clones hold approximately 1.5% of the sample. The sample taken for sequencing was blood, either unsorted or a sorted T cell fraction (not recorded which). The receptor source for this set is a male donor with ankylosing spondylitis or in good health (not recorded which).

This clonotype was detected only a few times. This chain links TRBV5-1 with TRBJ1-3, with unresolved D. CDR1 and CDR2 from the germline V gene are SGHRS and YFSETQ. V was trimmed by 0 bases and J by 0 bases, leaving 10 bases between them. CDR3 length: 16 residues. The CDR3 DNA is TGCGCCAGCAGCTTGGGCACCCCTAGCTCTGGAAACACCATATATTTT. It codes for CASSLGTPSSGNTIYF.

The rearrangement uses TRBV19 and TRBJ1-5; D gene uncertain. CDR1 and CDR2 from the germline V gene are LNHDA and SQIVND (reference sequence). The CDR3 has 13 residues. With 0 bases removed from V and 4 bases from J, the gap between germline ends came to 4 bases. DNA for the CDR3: TGTGCCAGTAGTATAGAGATGAATCAGCCCCAGCATTTT. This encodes CASSIEMNQPQHF.

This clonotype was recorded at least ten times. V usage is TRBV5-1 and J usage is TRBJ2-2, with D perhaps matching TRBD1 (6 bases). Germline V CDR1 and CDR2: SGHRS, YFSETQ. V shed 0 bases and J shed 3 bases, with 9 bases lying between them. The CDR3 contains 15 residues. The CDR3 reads CASSLGQADTGELFF. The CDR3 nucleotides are TGCGCCAGCAGCTTGGGACAGGCGGACACCGGGGAGCTGTTTTTT.

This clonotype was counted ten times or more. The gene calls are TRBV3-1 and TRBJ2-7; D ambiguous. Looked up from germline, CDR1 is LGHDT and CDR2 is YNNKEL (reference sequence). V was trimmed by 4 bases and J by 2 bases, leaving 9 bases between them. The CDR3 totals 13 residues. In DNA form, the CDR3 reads TGTGCCAGCAGCCCCCACCGAACCTACGAGCAGTACTTC. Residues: CASSPHRTYEQYF.

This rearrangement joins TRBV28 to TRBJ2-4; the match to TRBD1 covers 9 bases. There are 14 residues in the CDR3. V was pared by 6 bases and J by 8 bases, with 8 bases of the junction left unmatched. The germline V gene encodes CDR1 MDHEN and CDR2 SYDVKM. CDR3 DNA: TGTGCCAGCAGCCGAGGGAGGGACAGGGACATTCAGTACTTC. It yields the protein CASSRGRDRDIQYF.

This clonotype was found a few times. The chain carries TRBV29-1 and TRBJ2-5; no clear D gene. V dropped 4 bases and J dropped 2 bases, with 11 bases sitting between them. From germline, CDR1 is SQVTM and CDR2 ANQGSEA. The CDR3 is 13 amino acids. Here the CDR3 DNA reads TGCAGCGTTGGAGGAGTTTCGCAAGAGACCCAGTACTTC. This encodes CSVGGVSQETQYF.

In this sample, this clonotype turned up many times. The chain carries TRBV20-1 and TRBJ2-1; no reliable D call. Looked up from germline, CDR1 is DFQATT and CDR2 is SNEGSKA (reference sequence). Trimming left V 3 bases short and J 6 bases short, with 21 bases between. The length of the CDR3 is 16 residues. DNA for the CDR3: TGCAGTGCTAGGGCTTCGCTTCAAGTGGTGGTCAATGAGCAGTTCTTC. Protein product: CSARASLQVVVNEQFF.

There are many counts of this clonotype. The CDR3 region is CSVGPDEVSSDTQYF. The CDR3, as DNA: TGCAGCGTTGGTCCTGACGAGGTTTCATCAGATACGCAGTATTTT. The chain combines TRBV29-1 with TRBJ2-3; D is unresolved. The CDR3 extends over 15 amino acids. CDR1 and CDR2 from the germline V gene are SQVTM and ANQGSEA. V lost 4 bases and J lost 4, with 18 bases in between.

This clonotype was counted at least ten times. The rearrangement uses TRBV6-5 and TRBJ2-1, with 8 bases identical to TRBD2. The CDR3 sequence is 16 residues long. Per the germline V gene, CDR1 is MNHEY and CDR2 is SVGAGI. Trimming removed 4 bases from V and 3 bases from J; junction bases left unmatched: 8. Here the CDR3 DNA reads TGTGCCAGCAGTTGGGGACTAGACGGAAACTACAATGAGCAGTTCTTC. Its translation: CASSWGLDGNYNEQFF.

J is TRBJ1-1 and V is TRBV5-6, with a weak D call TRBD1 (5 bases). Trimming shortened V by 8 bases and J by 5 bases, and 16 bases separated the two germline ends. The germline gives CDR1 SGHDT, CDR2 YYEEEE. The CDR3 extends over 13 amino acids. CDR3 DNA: TGTGCCAGGGGCCGCCGCGGGGGAACTGAAGCTTTCTTT. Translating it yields CARGRRGGTEAFF.

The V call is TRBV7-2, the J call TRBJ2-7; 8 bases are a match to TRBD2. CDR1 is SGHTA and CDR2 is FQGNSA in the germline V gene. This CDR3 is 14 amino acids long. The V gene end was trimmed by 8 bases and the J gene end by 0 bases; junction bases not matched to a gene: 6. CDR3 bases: TGTGCCAGCGCTCGGGGGGGATTCTCCTACGAGCAGTACTTC. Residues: CASARGGFSYEQYF.

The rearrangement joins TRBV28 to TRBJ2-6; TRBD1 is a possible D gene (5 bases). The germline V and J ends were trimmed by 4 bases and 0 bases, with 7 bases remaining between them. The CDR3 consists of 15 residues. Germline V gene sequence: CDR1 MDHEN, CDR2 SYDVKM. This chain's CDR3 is CASSSQGSGANVLTF. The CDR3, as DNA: TGTGCCAGCAGTTCCCAGGGCTCTGGGGCCAACGTCCTGACTTTC.

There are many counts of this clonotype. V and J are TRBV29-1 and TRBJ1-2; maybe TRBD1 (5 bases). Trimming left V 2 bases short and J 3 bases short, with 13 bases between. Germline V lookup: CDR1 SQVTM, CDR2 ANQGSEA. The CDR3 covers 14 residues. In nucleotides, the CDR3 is TGCAGCGTTGAAACTGGAACAGGTGACTATGGCTACACCTTC. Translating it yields CSVETGTGDYGYTF.

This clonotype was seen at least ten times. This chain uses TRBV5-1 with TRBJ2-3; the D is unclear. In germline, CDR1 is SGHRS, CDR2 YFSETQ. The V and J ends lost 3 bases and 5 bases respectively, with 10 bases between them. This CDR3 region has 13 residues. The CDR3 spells CASSSPLRDTQYF. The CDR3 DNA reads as TGCGCCAGCAGCTCCCCCCTGAGAGATACGCAGTATTTT.

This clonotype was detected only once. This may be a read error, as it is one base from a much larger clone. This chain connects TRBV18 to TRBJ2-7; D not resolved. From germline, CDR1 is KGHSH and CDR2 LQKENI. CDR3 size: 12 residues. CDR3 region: CVSSPSTDEQYF. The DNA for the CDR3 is TGTGTCAGCTCACCCTCCACGGACGAGCAGTACTTC. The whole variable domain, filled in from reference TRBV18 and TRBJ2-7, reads NAGVMQNPRHLVRRRGQEARLRCSPMKGHSHVYWYRQLPEEGLKFMVYLQKENIIDESGMPKERFSAEFPKEGPSILRIQQVVRGDSAAYFCVSSPSTDEQYFGPGTRLTVT.

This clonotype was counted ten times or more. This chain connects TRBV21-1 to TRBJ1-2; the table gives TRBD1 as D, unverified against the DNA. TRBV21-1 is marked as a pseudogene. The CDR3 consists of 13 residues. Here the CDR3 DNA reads TGTGCCACCTGTGCCCCTGCTAACTATGGCTACACCTTC. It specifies CATCAPANYGYTF.

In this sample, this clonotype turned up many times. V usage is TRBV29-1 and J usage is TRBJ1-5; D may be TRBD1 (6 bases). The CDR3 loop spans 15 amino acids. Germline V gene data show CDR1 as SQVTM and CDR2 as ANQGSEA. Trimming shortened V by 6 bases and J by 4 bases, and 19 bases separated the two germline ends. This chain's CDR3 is CSVSTGQGWNQPQHF. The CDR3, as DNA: TGCAGCGTGAGCACAGGGCAGGGGTGGAATCAGCCCCAGCATTTT.

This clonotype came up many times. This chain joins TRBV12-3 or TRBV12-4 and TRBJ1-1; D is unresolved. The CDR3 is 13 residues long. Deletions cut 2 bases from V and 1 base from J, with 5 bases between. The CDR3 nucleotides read TGTGCCAGCAGTTTATTTGAGAACACTGAAGCTTTCTTT. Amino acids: CASSLFENTEAFF.

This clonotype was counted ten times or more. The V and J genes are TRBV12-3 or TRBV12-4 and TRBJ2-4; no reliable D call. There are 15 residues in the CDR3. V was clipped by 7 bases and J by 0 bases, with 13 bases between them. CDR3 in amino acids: CASTQGILAKNIQYF. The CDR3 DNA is TGTGCCAGCACCCAAGGGATTCTAGCCAAAAACATTCAGTACTTC.

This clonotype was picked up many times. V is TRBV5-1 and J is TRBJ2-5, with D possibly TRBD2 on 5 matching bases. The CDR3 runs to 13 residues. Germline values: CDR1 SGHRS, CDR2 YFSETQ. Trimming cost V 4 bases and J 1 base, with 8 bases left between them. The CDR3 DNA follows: TGCGCCAGCAGCCGCGGGCTCCAAGAGACCCAGTACTTC. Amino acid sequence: CASSRGLQETQYF.

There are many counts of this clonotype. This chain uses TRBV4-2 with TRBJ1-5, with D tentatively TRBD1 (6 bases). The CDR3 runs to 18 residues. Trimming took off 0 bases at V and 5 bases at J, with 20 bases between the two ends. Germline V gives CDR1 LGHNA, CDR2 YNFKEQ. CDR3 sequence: CASSQEWGQGRIHQPQHF. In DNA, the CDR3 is TGTGCCAGCAGCCAAGAGTGGGGTCAGGGGAGAATACATCAGCCCCAGCATTTT.

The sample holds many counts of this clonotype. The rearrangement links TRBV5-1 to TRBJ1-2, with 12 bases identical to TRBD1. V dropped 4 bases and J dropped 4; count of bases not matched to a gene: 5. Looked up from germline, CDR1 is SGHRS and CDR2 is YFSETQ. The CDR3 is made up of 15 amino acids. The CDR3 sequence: CASSPGTGGSYGYTF. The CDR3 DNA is TGCGCCAGCAGCCCCGGGACAGGGGGCTCCTATGGCTACACCTTC.

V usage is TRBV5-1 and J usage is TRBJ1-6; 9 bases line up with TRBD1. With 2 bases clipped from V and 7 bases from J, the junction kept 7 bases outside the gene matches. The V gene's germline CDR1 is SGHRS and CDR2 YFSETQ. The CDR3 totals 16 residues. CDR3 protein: CASSLTTGGGNSPLHF. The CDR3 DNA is TGCGCCAGCAGCTTAACGACAGGGGGTGGAAATTCACCCCTCCACTTT.

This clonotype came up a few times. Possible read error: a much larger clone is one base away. CDR3 in amino acids: CVSSHYTGGNSPLHF. CDR3 nucleotides: TGTGTCAGCAGCCATTATACAGGGGGTAATTCACCCCTCCACTTT. The chain combines TRBV4-2 with TRBJ1-6; 8 bases are a match to TRBD1. The germline V gene has CDR1 LGHNA and CDR2 YNFKEQ. CDR3 size: 15 residues.

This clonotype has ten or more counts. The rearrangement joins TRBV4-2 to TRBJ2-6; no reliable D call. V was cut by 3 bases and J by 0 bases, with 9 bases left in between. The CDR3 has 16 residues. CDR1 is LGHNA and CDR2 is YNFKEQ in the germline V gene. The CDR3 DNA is TGTGCCAGCAGCCAGTCATTGTTCTCTGGGGCCAACGTCCTGACTTTC. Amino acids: CASSQSLFSGANVLTF.

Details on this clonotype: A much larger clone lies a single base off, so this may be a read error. DNA of the CDR3: TGTGCCAGCAGCCCCGGGGCAGGGAGTGTCGGAAACACCATATATTTT. Translating it yields CASSPGAGSVGNTIYF. The rearrangement links TRBV7-7 to TRBJ1-3; a weak D match, TRBD1 (5 bases). CDR1 is SSHAT and CDR2 is FNYEAQ in the germline V gene (reference sequence). There are 16 residues in the CDR3. The ends were cut back, 5 bases at V and 4 bases at J, with 18 bases in the middle.

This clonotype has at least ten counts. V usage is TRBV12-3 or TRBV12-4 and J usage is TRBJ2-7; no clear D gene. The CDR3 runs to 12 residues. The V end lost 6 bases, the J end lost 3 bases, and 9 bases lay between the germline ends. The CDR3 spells CASSFLNYEQYF. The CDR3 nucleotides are TGTGCCAGCAGCTTTTTGAACTACGAGCAGTACTTC.

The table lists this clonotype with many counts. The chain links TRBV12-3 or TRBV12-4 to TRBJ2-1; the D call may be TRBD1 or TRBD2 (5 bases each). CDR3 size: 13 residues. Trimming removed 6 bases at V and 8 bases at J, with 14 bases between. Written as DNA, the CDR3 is TGTGCCAGCAGAAGACAGCGGATGGATGAGCAGTTCTTC. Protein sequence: CASRRQRMDEQFF.

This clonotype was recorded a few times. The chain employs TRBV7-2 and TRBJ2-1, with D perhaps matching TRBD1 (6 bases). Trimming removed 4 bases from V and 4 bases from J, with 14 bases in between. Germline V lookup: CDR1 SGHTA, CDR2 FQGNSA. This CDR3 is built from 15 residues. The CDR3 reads CASSSQGRRYNEQFF. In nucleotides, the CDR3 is TGTGCCAGCAGCTCACAGGGACGGCGGTACAATGAGCAGTTCTTC.

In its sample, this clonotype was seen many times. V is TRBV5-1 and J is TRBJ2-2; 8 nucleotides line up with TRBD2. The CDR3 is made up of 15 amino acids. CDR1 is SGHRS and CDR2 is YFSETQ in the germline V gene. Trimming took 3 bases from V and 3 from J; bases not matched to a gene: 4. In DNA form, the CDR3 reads TGCGCCAGCAGCTATCCGGGACTAGACACCGGGGAGCTGTTTTTT. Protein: CASSYPGLDTGELFF.